This TCR beta chain emerged from a study of cytomegalovirus exposure and HLA in healthy donors. This clone was counted a few times. What it binds is unknown. The junction does not match germline at one end; this may be a read error. The study ran its PCR with 60 Vbeta and 13 Jbeta primers. Some clones are missing from TCRdb's copy, which holds only in-frame ones; the method was immunoSEQ multiplex PCR. The repertoire holds 150,000 to 200,000 clones, with roughly 82% as singletons. General study points: HLA allele associations emerged for under 20,000 TCR beta sequences in a later analysis, at 0.05 false discovery rate. Sequencing artifact likely explains a cluster of highly shared sequence variants.

CDR1 is SGHTA and CDR2 is FQGTGA in the germline V gene. CDR3 length: 17 residues. The clonotype originates from a man in his forties or fifties in good health and CMV-seropositive. Sequenced material: PBMCs. The chain couples TRBV7-3 to TRBJ2-2, with 9 nucleotides matching TRBD2. The CDR3 bases are TGTGCCAGCAGCTACGAAATTAAAACTAGCGGGCACCGGGGAGCTGTTTTT. It yields the protein CASSYEIKTSGHRGAVF.